Below are 7 T cell receptor beta chains sequenced from a single sample in a study of CD8 T cells in ankylosing spondylitis. TCRdb passed the 5' RACE reads through MiXCR, listing each CDR3 protein once. Of about 160,000 distinct CDR3 sequences listed, 40% to 50% are singletons. Sequenced material: synovial fluid, either unsorted or a sorted T cell fraction (not recorded which). These receptors came from a male donor with ankylosing spondylitis.

The chain has TRBV3-1 and TRBJ2-3, with D possibly called TRBD1 or TRBD2 (6 bases each). The CDR3 totals 18 residues. Trimming pared 0 bases from V and 4 bases from J, leaving 20 bases between. CDR1 and CDR2 (germline): LGHDT, YNNKEL (reference sequence). CDR3 residues: CASSQDKAGWGPADTQYF. The CDR3 DNA follows: TGTGCCAGCAGCCAAGATAAGGCGGGATGGGGGCCTGCAGATACGCAGTATTTT.

The V gene is TRBV6-1, the J gene TRBJ2-7; no firm D call. The CDR3 sequence is 15 residues long. Germline V lookup: CDR1 MNHNS, CDR2 SASEGT. V lost 5 bases, J lost 0 bases, and 14 bases lay in between. The CDR3 region has the DNA TGTGCCAGCAGTCCAGGTCTCAGGAGCTCCTACGAGCAGTACTTC. Protein product: CASSPGLRSSYEQYF.

J is TRBJ2-2 and V is TRBV6-2 or TRBV6-3, with D unclear. Trimming left V 4 bases short and J 6 bases short, with 9 bases between. CDR3 length: 13 amino acids. Germline lookup yields CDR1 MNHEY and CDR2 SVGEGT. The CDR3 loop reads CASSFGFAGELFF. CDR3 nucleotides: TGTGCCAGCAGTTTTGGGTTTGCCGGGGAGCTGTTTTTT.

This clonotype has only a few counts. The chain employs TRBV20-1 and TRBJ1-2; D possibly corresponds to TRBD1 (6 bases). The CDR3 is made up of 12 amino acids. With 8 bases removed from V and 4 bases from J, the gap between germline ends came to 14 bases. The V gene's germline CDR1 is DFQATT and CDR2 SNEGSKA (reference sequence). The CDR3 loop is CSNRVRGYGYTF. DNA for the CDR3: TGCAGTAACAGGGTTCGCGGCTATGGCTACACCTTC.

The V call is TRBV19, the J call TRBJ2-2, with TRBD2 matching 10 bases. Germline V gene lookup returns CDR1 LNHDA and CDR2 SQIVND (reference sequence). V was clipped by 3 bases and J by 4 bases; unmatched bases: 5. The CDR3 is made up of 16 amino acids. CDR3 sequence: CASSILAGASTGELFF. The DNA of the CDR3 is TGTGCCAGTAGTATCCTAGCGGGGGCCAGCACCGGGGAGCTGTTTTTT.

The chain uses TRBV4-1 and TRBJ2-2; 8 bases map to TRBD2. Germline lookup yields CDR1 MGHRA and CDR2 YSYEKL. The J segment lost 5 bases and the V segment lost 2 bases, leaving 7 bases of the junction unmatched. This CDR3 comprises 16 residues. CDR3 coding DNA: TGCGCCAGCAGCCAACTCGGGACTAGTCTGACCGGGGAGCTGTTTTTT. Its protein is CASSQLGTSLTGELFF.

The chain links TRBV12-3 or TRBV12-4 to TRBJ1-2; 7 positions agree with TRBD1. This CDR3 comprises 12 residues. The J segment lost 8 bases and the V segment lost 4 bases, leaving 4 bases of the junction unmatched. CDR3 protein: CASSSTGDGYTF. Written as DNA, the CDR3 is TGTGCCAGCAGTTCTACAGGGGACGGCTACACCTTC.